Following are 29 T cell receptor beta chains from one sample sequenced in a study of post-analysis software for immune sequencing data. Study-level results: Elevated frequency relative to controls characterized 4 or 5 TRBV segments in patients, TRBV5-6, TRBV5-1 and TRBV20-1 among them.

Sequencing libraries made from TCR beta cDNA carried unique molecular identifiers. MiXCR, run by TCRdb on the PCR reads, gives a single entry per CDR3 protein. The repertoire includes 500,000 to 600,000 distinct CDR3 sequences, 44% of them detected once, and 1.5% to 2% sits in the top ten. No antigens are known for them. Sequencing was carried out using blood. These TCRs come from a girl aged 5-17 years with multiple sclerosis.

V usage is TRBV6-5 and J usage is TRBJ2-5, with 10 bases matching TRBD1. CDR1 and CDR2 from the germline V gene are MNHEY and SVGAGI. CDR3 length equals 16 residues. V shed 6 bases and J 1 base; nucleotides not matched to a gene: 8. The CDR3 spells CASSLPGQGIQETQYF. The CDR3, as DNA: TGTGCCAGCAGCTTACCGGGACAGGGGATCCAAGAGACCCAGTACTTC.

V is TRBV20-1 and J is TRBJ2-5; 9 bases are shared with TRBD1. The CDR3 consists of 15 residues. Germline trimming cut 5 bases from V and 2 bases from J; bases unmatched to any gene: 9. Germline assignment: CDR1 DFQATT and CDR2 SNEGSKA (reference sequence). The DNA for the CDR3 is TGCAGTGCTTTACCGGGACAGGGAGCGCAAGAGACCCAGTACTTC. This sequence encodes CSALPGQGAQETQYF.

This clonotype was counted a few times. CDR3 residues: CASRLPGLVTNIQYF. The CDR3, as DNA: TGTGCCAGCAGGCTCCCGGGACTAGTAACTAACATTCAGTACTTC. The genes are TRBV7-2 and TRBJ2-4, with 8 bases fitting TRBD2. The V and J ends lost 6 bases and 7 bases, in that order; junction bases with no gene match: 11. This CDR3 comprises 15 residues. Per germline, CDR1 SGHTA and CDR2 FQGNSA.

The chain carries TRBV20-1 and TRBJ2-5, with 7 bases that match TRBD2. V lost 0 bases and J lost 1; bases outside the gene matches: 8. Germline V lookup: CDR1 DFQATT, CDR2 SNEGSKA (reference sequence). The CDR3 is 16 amino acids. For the CDR3, the DNA is TGCAGTGCTAGAGATGGTCGGGGGGTCCGCCAAGAGACCCAGTACTTC. Protein: CSARDGRGVRQETQYF.

The genes are TRBV12-3 or TRBV12-4 and TRBJ1-2; TRBD1 aligns across 9 bases. The V and J ends lost 5 bases and 8 bases, in that order; junction bases with no gene match: 9. The CDR3 has 14 residues. The CDR3 sequence: CASSPTGQGDGYTF. In DNA, the CDR3 is TGTGCCAGCAGTCCAACGGGACAGGGAGACGGCTACACCTTC.

This clonotype has just a few counts. The genes are TRBV2 and TRBJ2-1; 9 bases map to TRBD1. The CDR3 covers 15 residues. V shed 8 bases, J shed 6 bases, and the junction held 11 bases outside the gene matches. The germline V gene has CDR1 SNHLY and CDR2 FYNNEI. The CDR3 spells CASPDRGGSFNEQFF. The CDR3 DNA reads as TGTGCCAGCCCGGACAGGGGCGGGAGTTTCAATGAGCAGTTCTTC.

V and J are TRBV7-9 and TRBJ2-2; D is unclear. The CDR3 has 13 amino acids. CDR1 is SEHNR and CDR2 is FQNEAQ in the germline V gene (reference sequence). Deletions cut 6 bases from V and 5 bases from J, with 10 bases between. The CDR3 here is CASSDSSTGELFF. CDR3 nucleotides: TGTGCCAGCAGTGACTCCTCTACCGGGGAGCTGTTTTTT.

A few counts support this clonotype. The V call is TRBV3-1, the J call TRBJ2-3, with D unclear. This CDR3 region has 16 residues. The germline gives CDR1 LGHDT, CDR2 YNNKEL (reference sequence). Trimming shortened V by 2 bases and J by 8 bases, and 20 bases separated the two germline ends. CDR3: CASSQTQTLSKVTQYF. Written as DNA, the CDR3 is TGTGCCAGCAGCCAAACTCAGACTCTCTCCAAGGTTACGCAGTATTTT.

This clonotype was picked up a small number of times. The CDR3 DNA reads TGTGCCAGCAGCCAAGAGACTGGGATGCGAGCCAAAAACATTCAGTACTTC. Translation: CASSQETGMRAKNIQYF. The rearrangement uses TRBV4-2 and TRBJ2-4, with D unclear. The ends were cut back, 0 bases at V and 0 bases at J, with 12 bases in the middle. Germline V gene lookup returns CDR1 LGHNA and CDR2 YNFKEQ. The CDR3 runs to 17 residues.

This sequence joins TRBV11-3 and TRBJ2-6; 7 bases are a match to TRBD1. The germline V gene has CDR1 SGHNT and CDR2 YENEEA. Germline trimming cut 3 bases from V and 0 bases from J; bases unmatched to any gene: 11. This CDR3 contains 19 residues. The CDR3 region is CASSFSWTGGHSGANVLTF. CDR3 DNA sequence: TGTGCCAGCAGCTTTTCTTGGACAGGCGGACACTCTGGGGCCAACGTCCTGACTTTC. Full variable domain (rest looked up from reference TRBV11-3 and TRBJ2-6): EAGVVQSPRYKIIEKKQPVAFWCNPISGHNTLYWYLQNLGQGPELLIRYENEEAVDDSQLPKDRFSAERLKGVDSTLKIQPAELGDSAVYLCASSFSWTGGHSGANVLTFGAGSRLTVL.

The rearrangement links TRBV10-3 to TRBJ2-1; 13 nucleotides match TRBD2. This CDR3 contains 16 residues. V dropped 11 bases and J dropped 7; count of bases not matched to a gene: 14. Germline-derived CDR1 and CDR2 are ENHRY and SYGVKD. The CDR3 DNA follows: TGTGCCGCTGGACTAGCGGGAGTCAGTAACGTGAATGAGCAGTTCTTC. Translation: CAAGLAGVSNVNEQFF.

The sample holds a few counts of this clonotype. This chain connects TRBV10-3 to TRBJ2-3; possibly TRBD2 for D (6 bases). Germline CDR1 ENHRY, CDR2 SYGVKD. CDR3 length: 14 residues. V was cut by 5 bases and J by 1 base, with 10 bases left in between. The CDR3 loop reads CAISKERGTDTQYF. CDR3 nucleotide sequence: TGTGCCATCAGTAAAGAGCGGGGCACAGATACGCAGTATTTT.

As concerns this clonotype: A much bigger clone sits one base away, suggesting this may be a read error. The chain recombines TRBV10-3 with TRBJ2-7, with TRBD2 matching over 7 bases. V lost 8 bases, J lost 3 bases, and 7 bases stayed unmatched. Germline V gene lookup returns CDR1 ENHRY and CDR2 SYGVKD. This CDR3 has 13 amino acids. CDR3 nucleotides: TGTGCCATCGGACCGGGACTAAACTACGAGCAGTACTTC. It yields the protein CAIGPGLNYEQYF.

This clonotype has only a few counts. CDR3: CASSYSAWYNEQFF. In DNA, the CDR3 is TGTGCCAGCAGTTACTCGGCGTGGTACAATGAGCAGTTCTTC. The rearrangement links TRBV6-6 to TRBJ2-1; D remains ambiguous. This CDR3 is built from 14 residues. The ends were cut back, 0 bases at V and 4 bases at J, with 7 bases in the middle. Germline values: CDR1 MNHNY, CDR2 SVGAGI (reference sequence).

The chain employs TRBV27 and TRBJ1-2; 11 nucleotides align to TRBD1. V lost 5 bases to trimming and J lost 8 bases; unmatched junction nucleotides: 10. This CDR3 has 15 amino acids. The germline CDR1 and CDR2 sequences are MNHEY and SMNVEV (reference sequence). The CDR3 region has the DNA TGTGCCAGCAGTCCTGCCCGGGACAGGGGGTACGGCTACACCTTC. Translated: CASSPARDRGYGYTF.

The rearrangement uses TRBV5-1 and TRBJ2-1; 7 bases agree with TRBD1. V trimming: 4 bases; J trimming: 1 base; junction bases outside the gene matches: 8. The CDR3 extends over 16 amino acids. Looked up from germline, CDR1 is SGHRS and CDR2 is YFSETQ. The chain's CDR3 is CASSPRQGESYNEQFF. The CDR3 coding sequence is TGCGCCAGCAGCCCGCGCCAGGGGGAATCCTACAATGAGCAGTTCTTC.

The chain links TRBV3-1 to TRBJ2-7; TRBD2 is a possible D gene (5 bases). CDR3 length: 15 amino acids. CDR1 and CDR2 from the germline V gene are LGHDT and YNNKEL (reference sequence). Trimming removed 1 base at V and 3 bases at J, with 13 bases between. CDR3 nucleotides: TGTGCCAGCAGCCAAGGGGAAGCGGCTCTCTACGAGCAGTACTTC. This encodes CASSQGEAALYEQYF.

This clonotype was picked up a small number of times. V usage is TRBV11-3 and J usage is TRBJ2-7, with D maybe TRBD1 (6 bases). In germline, CDR1 is SGHNT, CDR2 YENEEA. The germline V and J ends were trimmed by 4 bases and 2 bases, with 15 bases remaining between them. CDR3 size: 15 residues. The CDR3 sequence is CASSSDRPETYEQYF. The DNA of the CDR3 is TGTGCCAGCAGCTCGGACAGACCTGAAACCTACGAGCAGTACTTC.

As regards this clonotype: At one end, the junction sequence differs from germline, possibly due to a read error. The rearrangement joins TRBV5-1 to TRBJ1-1; 7 bases agree with TRBD1. CDR3 size: 14 residues. CDR1 and CDR2 (germline): SGHRS, YFSETQ. The CDR3 protein is CASSFGTENTEAYF. CDR3 nucleotides: TGCGCCAGCAGCTTCGGGACAGAGAACACTGAAGCTTACTTT.

Comment on this clonotype: The junction differs from germline at one of its ends, possibly a read error. The V and J genes are TRBV28 and TRBJ1-1; possible D gene TRBD1, 6 bases. Germline CDR1 reads MDHEN; CDR2 reads SYDVKM. This CDR3 comprises 16 residues. The CDR3 here is CTSSLGWGARNTEAFF. CDR3 DNA sequence: TGTACCAGCAGTTTGGGGTGGGGGGCCAGGAACACTGAAGCTTTCTTT.

The chain recombines TRBV6-5 with TRBJ2-1; D may match TRBD1 or TRBD2 (5 bases each). The CDR3 loop spans 13 amino acids. Trimming took off 6 bases at V and 4 bases at J, with 10 bases between the two ends. CDR1 and CDR2 (germline): MNHEY, SVGAGI. In nucleotides, the CDR3 is TGTGCCAGCAGAAGGGGACGGTACAATGAGCAGTTCTTC. This codes for CASRRGRYNEQFF.

This clonotype was detected only a few times. The chain has TRBV7-9 and TRBJ1-5, with 8 bases fitting TRBD1. CDR1 is SEHNR, CDR2 FQNEAQ, per germline (reference sequence). The V gene end was trimmed by 5 bases and the J gene end by 3 bases; junction bases not matched to a gene: 3. The CDR3 is 14 residues long. This CDR3 reads CASSTTGVNQPQHF. The DNA of the CDR3 is TGTGCCAGCAGCACGACAGGGGTCAATCAGCCCCAGCATTTT.

V usage is TRBV11-2 and J usage is TRBJ2-7; tentative D call: TRBD1 (6 bases). Germline assignment: CDR1 SGHAT and CDR2 FQNNGV. The CDR3 contains 19 residues. V gave up 7 bases and J gave up 0 bases, with 28 bases separating them. CDR3 DNA: TGTGCCAGCAACTCCAATGTAGGGGCAGGGGCTAAGACCTCCTACGAGCAGTACTTC. Translating it yields CASNSNVGAGAKTSYEQYF.

This clonotype was counted between two and nine times. The rearrangement links TRBV6-6 to TRBJ2-1; 10 nucleotides line up with TRBD1. Unmatched junction bases numbered 5, after V lost 4 bases and J lost 8 bases. The CDR3 length is 14 residues. Germline V lookup: CDR1 MNHNY, CDR2 SVGAGI (reference sequence). The chain's CDR3 is CASSSRQGAYEQFF. DNA of the CDR3: TGTGCCAGCAGTTCGAGACAGGGGGCCTATGAGCAGTTCTTC.

This clonotype was found a few times. The rearrangement uses TRBV12-3 or TRBV12-4 and TRBJ2-5, with TRBD2 matching over 7 bases. J gave up 5 bases and V 10 bases, and 7 bases lay outside the gene matches. The CDR3 totals 12 residues. As DNA, the CDR3 is TGTGCCACAGGTGCGGGAGCTGAGACCCAGTACTTC. This encodes CATGAGAETQYF.

Many counts were recorded for this clonotype. V usage is TRBV12-3 or TRBV12-4 and J usage is TRBJ2-1, with 8 bases matching TRBD2. The CDR3 spans 14 residues. The V and J ends lost 5 bases and 8 bases, in that order; junction bases with no gene match: 8. CDR3: CASSLAGGSDEQFF. CDR3 bases: TGTGCCAGCAGTCTCGCGGGAGGTAGTGATGAGCAGTTCTTC.

This chain's CDR3 is CACSGPYEGAYEQYF. CDR3 in DNA: TGCGCCTGCTCCGGTCCTTATGAGGGAGCCTACGAGCAGTACTTC. The chain uses TRBV5-1 and TRBJ2-7; tentative D call: TRBD2 (5 bases). The CDR3 spans 15 residues. Germline assignment: CDR1 SGHRS and CDR2 YFSETQ. Trimming pared 10 bases from V and 2 bases from J, leaving 22 bases between. Based on the CDR3 plus reference TRBV5-1 and TRBJ2-7, the full variable domain is KAGVTQTPRYLIKTRGQQVTLSCSPISGHRSVSWYQQTPGQGLQFLFEYFSETQRNKGNFPGRFSGRQFSNSRSEMNVSTLELGDSALYLCACSGPYEGAYEQYFGPGTRLTVT.

This clonotype was counted only a few times. The rearrangement joins TRBV7-6 to TRBJ2-7, with D maybe TRBD2 (7 bases). V was pared by 5 bases and J by 5 bases, with 22 bases between. This CDR3 is built from 16 residues. CDR1 and CDR2 (germline): SGHVS, FNYEAQ. This CDR3 is CASSLKTGGPGNEQYF. The CDR3 DNA reads TGTGCCAGCAGCCTCAAAACCGGGGGGCCGGGCAACGAGCAGTACTTC.

This chain connects TRBV12-3 or TRBV12-4 to TRBJ2-3; D uncertain. This CDR3 comprises 14 residues. The V end was cut by 6 bases, the J end by 10 bases, with 20 bases between. Here the CDR3 reads CASRTADGRDAQYF. CDR3 in DNA: TGTGCCAGCAGGACGGCCGATGGAAGGGATGCGCAGTATTTT.